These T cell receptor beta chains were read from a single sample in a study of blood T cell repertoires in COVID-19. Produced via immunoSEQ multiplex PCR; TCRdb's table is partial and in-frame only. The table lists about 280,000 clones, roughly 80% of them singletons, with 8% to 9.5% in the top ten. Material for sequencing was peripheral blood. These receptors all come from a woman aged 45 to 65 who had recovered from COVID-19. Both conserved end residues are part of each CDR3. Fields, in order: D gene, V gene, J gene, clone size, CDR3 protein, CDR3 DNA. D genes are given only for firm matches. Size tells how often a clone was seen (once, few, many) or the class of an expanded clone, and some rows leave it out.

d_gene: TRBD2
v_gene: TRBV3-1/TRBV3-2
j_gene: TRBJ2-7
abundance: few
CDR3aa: CASSAGGPKQYF
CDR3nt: TGTGCCAGCTCCGCGGGGGGGCCGAAGCAGTACTTC

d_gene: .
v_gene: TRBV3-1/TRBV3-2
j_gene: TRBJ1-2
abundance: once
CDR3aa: CASSPPGEHGYTF
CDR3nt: TGTGCCAGCAGCCCCCCAGGGGAGCATGGCTACACCTTC

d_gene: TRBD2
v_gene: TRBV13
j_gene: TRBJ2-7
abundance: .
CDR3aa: CASSLARTSSSYEQYF
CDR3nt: TGTGCCAGCAGCTTAGCTAGGACTAGCAGCAGCTACGAGCAGTACTTC

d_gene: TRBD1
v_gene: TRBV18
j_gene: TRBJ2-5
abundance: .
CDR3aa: CASQQGVRETQYF
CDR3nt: TGTGCCAGCCAACAGGGGGTCCGGGAGACCCAGTACTTC

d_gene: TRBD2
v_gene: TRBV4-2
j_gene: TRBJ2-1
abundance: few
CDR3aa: CASSQPTGTSGYNEQFF
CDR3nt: TGTGCCAGCAGCCAACCCACCGGGACTAGCGGCTACAATGAGCAGTTCTTC

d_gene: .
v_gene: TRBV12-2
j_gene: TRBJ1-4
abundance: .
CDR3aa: CASRLNEKLFF
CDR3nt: TGTGCAAGTCGCCTAAATGAAAAACTGTTTTTT

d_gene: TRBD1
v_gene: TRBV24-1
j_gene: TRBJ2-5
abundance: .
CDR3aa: CATSEKEGQGRETQYF
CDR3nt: TGTGCCACCAGTGAAAAGGAGGGACAGGGGAGGGAGACCCAGTACTTC

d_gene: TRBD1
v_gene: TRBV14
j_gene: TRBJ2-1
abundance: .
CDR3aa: CASSLGQGVNNEQFF
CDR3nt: TGTGCCAGCAGCCTGGGACAGGGGGTCAACAATGAGCAGTTCTTC

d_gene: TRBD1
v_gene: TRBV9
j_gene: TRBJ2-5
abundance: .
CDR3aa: CASSSPGTGLGETQYF
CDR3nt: TGTGCCAGCAGCTCCCCCGGGACAGGGTTGGGAGAGACCCAGTACTTC

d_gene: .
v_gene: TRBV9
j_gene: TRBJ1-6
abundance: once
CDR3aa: CASTPGGSPNSPLHF
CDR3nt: TGTGCCAGCACCCCGGGGGGGAGCCCGAATTCACCCCTCCACTTT

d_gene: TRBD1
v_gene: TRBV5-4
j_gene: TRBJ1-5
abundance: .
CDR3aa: CASSFRQGRLFSNQPQHF
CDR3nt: TGTGCCAGCAGCTTTAGACAGGGTCGACTTTTTAGCAATCAGCCCCAGCATTTT

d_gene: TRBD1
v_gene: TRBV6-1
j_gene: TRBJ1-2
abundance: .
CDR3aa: CASSEGTANYGYTF
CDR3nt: TGTGCCAGCAGTGAGGGGACAGCTAACTATGGCTACACCTTC

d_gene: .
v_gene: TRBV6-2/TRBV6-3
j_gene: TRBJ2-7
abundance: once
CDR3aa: CASSSFGLEQYF
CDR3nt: TGTGCCAGCAGTTCCTTTGGACTAGAGCAGTACTTC

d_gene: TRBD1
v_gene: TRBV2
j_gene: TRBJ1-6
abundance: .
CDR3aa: CASLARGPSPLHF
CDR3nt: TGTGCCAGCTTGGCGAGGGGGCCTTCACCCCTCCACTTT

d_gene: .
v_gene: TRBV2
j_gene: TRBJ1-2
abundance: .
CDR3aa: CASRIQTYGYTF
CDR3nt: TGTGCCAGCAGAATACAGACCTATGGCTACACCTTC

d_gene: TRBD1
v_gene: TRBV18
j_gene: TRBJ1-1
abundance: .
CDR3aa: CASRQGGGTEAFF
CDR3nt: TGTGCCAGCCGACAGGGTGGGGGAACTGAAGCTTTCTTT

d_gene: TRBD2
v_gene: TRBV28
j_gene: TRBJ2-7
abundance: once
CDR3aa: CASSLYAPHTSGGTYEQYF
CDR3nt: TGTGCCAGCAGTTTATACGCCCCCCACACTAGCGGGGGAACATACGAGCAGTACTTC

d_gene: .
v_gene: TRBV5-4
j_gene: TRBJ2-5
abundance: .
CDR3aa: CASSPPVGQDQETQYF
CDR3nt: TGTGCCAGCAGCCCCCCTGTGGGGCAGGACCAAGAGACCCAGTACTTC

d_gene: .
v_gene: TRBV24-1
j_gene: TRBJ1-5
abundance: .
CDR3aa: CATSDPGSNQPQHF
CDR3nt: TGTGCCACCAGTGATCCCGGTAGCAATCAGCCCCAGCATTTT

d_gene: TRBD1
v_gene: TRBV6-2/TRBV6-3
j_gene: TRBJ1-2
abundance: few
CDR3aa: CASSKPGQGVRYGYTF
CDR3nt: TGTGCCAGCAGTAAACCGGGACAGGGAGTTCGCTATGGCTACACCTTC

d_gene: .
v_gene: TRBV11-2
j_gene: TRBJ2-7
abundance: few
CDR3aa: CASSPLHEQYF
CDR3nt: TGTGCCAGCAGCCCTCTACACGAGCAGTACTTC

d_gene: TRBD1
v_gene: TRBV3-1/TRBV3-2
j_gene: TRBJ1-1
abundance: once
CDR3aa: CASSQEDRVTEAFF
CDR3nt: TGTGCCAGCAGCCAAGAGGACAGGGTTACTGAAGCTTTCTTT

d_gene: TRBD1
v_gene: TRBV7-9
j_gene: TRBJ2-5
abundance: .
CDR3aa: CASSQSRRGETQYF
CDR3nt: TGTGCCAGCAGCCAATCCCGCAGGGGGGAGACCCAGTACTTC

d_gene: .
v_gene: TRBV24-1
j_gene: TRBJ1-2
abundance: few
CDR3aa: CATRSSTRTDGYTF
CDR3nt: TGTGCCACCAGGTCTTCCACTAGGACAGATGGCTACACCTTC

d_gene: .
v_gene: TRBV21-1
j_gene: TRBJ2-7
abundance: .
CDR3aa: CANFDRVTYEQYF
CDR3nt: TGTGCCAATTTCGACAGGGTGACCTACGAGCAGTACTTC

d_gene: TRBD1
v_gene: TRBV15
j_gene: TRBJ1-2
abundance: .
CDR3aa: CATSRDSEGARSYTF
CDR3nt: TGTGCCACCAGCAGAGATTCTGAGGGGGCGCGCAGCTACACCTTC

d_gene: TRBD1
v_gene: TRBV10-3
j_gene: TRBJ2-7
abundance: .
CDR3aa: CAISGTGGGEQYF
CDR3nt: TGTGCCATCAGTGGGACAGGGGGCGGAGAGCAGTACTTC

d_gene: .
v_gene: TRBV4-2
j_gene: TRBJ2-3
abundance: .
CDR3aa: CASSQLAFLDTQYF
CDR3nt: TGTGCCAGCAGCCAACTAGCCTTCCTAGATACGCAGTATTTT

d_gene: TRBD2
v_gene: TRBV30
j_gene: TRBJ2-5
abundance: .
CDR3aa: CAWSLPWGTSGVQETQYF
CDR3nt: TGTGCCTGGAGTCTTCCCTGGGGGACTAGCGGGGTCCAAGAGACCCAGTACTTC

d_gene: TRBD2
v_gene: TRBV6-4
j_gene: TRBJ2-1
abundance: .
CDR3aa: CASRAGGSNEQFF
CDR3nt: TGTGCCAGCAGGGCGGGGGGGAGCAATGAGCAGTTCTTC

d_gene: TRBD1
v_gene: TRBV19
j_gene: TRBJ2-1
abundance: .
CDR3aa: CASSIGTGGNEQFF
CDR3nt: TGTGCCAGTAGTATCGGGACAGGGGGCAATGAGCAGTTCTTC

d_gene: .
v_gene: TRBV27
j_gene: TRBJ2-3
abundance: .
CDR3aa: CASYPRGAPDTQYF
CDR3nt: TGTGCCAGTTACCCTCGGGGGGCCCCGGATACGCAGTATTTT

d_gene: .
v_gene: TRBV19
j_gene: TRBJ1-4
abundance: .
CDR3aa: CASRPYAVNEKLFF
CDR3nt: TGTGCCAGTAGACCCTATGCGGTCAATGAAAAACTGTTTTTT

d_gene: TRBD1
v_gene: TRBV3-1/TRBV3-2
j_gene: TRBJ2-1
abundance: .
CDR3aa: CASSQTQGATYNEQFF
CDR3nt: TGTGCCAGCAGCCAGACGCAGGGGGCCACTTACAATGAGCAGTTCTTC

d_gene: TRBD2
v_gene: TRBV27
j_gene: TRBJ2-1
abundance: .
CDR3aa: CASSSRRLISGRAISEQFF
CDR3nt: TGTGCCAGCAGTTCCCGGCGCCTTATTAGCGGGAGGGCCATTAGTGAGCAGTTCTTC

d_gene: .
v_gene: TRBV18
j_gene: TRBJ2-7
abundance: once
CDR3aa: CASSPPGRASVEQYF
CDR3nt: TGTGCCAGCTCACCACCCGGCAGGGCCTCCGTCGAGCAGTACTTC

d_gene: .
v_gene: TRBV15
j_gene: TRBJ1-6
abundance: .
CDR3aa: CATSRHTNSPLHF
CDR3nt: TGTGCCACCAGCAGACACACTAATTCACCCCTCCACTTT

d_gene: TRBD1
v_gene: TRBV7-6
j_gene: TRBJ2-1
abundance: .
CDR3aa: CASSSDRVGYNEQFF
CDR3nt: TGTGCCAGCAGCTCCGACAGGGTGGGATACAATGAGCAGTTCTTC

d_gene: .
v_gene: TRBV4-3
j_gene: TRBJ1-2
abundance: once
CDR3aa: CASSRLPGQGTYGYTF
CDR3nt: TGCGCCAGCAGCCGACTTCCTGGTCAGGGTACCTATGGCTACACCTTC

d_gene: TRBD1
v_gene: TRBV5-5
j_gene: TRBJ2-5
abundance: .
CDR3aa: CASSLETPGQGWETQYF
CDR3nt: TGTGCCAGCAGCTTAGAAACACCGGGACAGGGGTGGGAGACCCAGTACTTC

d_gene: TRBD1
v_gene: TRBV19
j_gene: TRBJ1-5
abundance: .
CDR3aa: CASSADRAFNQPQHF
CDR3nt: TGTGCCAGTAGTGCGGACAGGGCTTTCAATCAGCCCCAGCATTTT

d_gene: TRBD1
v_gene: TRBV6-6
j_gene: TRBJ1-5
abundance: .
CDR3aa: CASSPGTARNQPQHF
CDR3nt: TGTGCCAGCAGTCCAGGGACAGCACGCAATCAGCCCCAGCATTTT

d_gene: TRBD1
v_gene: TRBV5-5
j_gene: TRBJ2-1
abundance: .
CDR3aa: CASSLIVGQGINEQFF
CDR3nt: TGTGCCAGCAGCTTGATTGTAGGACAGGGGATCAATGAGCAGTTCTTC

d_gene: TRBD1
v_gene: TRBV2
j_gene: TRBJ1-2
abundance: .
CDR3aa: CASRQGKDGYTF
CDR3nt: TGTGCCAGCAGACAGGGGAAGGATGGCTACACCTTC

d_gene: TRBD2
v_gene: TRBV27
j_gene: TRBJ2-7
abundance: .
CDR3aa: CASSSAGAGGLDEQYF
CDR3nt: TGTGCCAGCAGTTCCGCGGGAGCGGGGGGGCTCGACGAGCAGTACTTC

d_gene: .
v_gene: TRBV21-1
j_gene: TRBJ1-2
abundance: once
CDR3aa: CASSKPGDYGYTF
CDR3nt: TGTGCCAGCAGCAAACCAGGGGACTATGGCTACACCTTC

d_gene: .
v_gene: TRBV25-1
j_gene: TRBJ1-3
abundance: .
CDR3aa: CASSDPTAGGNTIYF
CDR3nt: TGTGCCAGCAGTGATCCGACGGCAGGTGGAAACACCATATATTTT